The 18 T cell receptor beta chains presented below share a single source sample, sequenced in a study of radiation and T cells in renal cell carcinoma. Regarding time point: blood 2 weeks post-SBRT. The treatment here: 15 Gy SBRT to primary tumor, nephrectomy 4 weeks later. Some clones are missing from TCRdb's copy, which holds only in-frame ones; the method was immunoSEQ multiplex PCR. The sample contains some 72,000 clones, roughly 82% of which appear only once. Sequenced material: blood, taken from a patient whose treatment included radiotherapy and nephrectomy. Receptors were obtained from a man aged 55 to 70 with renal cell carcinoma.

The chain is built from TRBV27 and TRBJ1-2, with a tentative D call TRBD1 (5 bases). The CDR3 extends over 16 amino acids. In germline, CDR1 is MNHEY, CDR2 SMNVEV (reference sequence). Trimming cost V 1 base and J 0 bases, with 12 bases left between them. The CDR3 protein is CASSLYPQGANYGYTF. DNA for the CDR3: TGTGCCAGCAGTTTATATCCGCAGGGCGCTAACTATGGCTACACCTTC.

CDR3 sequence (DNA): TGTGCCAGCCCGGCAAGGGGGAGCTCCTACGAGCAGTACTTC. As protein: CASPARGSSYEQYF. The V call is TRBV11-3, the J call TRBJ2-7; TRBD1 might be the D (6 bases). V was shortened by 8 bases and J by 0 bases, with 14 bases between the two germline ends. CDR1 is SGHNT and CDR2 is YENEEA in the germline V gene. The CDR3 extends over 14 amino acids.

The rearrangement links TRBV5-6 to TRBJ1-2, with 8 bases aligning to TRBD1. Germline V lookup: CDR1 SGHDT, CDR2 YYEEEE. V lost 0 bases to trimming and J lost 5 bases; unmatched junction nucleotides: 9. The CDR3 covers 16 residues. CDR3 DNA sequence: TGTGCCAGCAGCTTGGGTACAGGGGGTAGATTATATGGCTACACCTTC. As protein: CASSLGTGGRLYGYTF.

The V gene is TRBV30, the J gene TRBJ1-6; no clear D gene. Germline values: CDR1 GTSNPN, CDR2 SVGIG (reference sequence). The CDR3 sequence is 13 residues long. Trimming shortened V by 4 bases and J by 6 bases, and 10 bases separated the two germline ends. The CDR3 DNA follows: TGTGCCTGGAAAACAGTACCTAATTCACCCCTCCACTTT. It translates to CAWKTVPNSPLHF.

This chain uses TRBV29-1 with TRBJ2-5, with 8 bases matching TRBD2. CDR1 and CDR2 from the germline V gene are SQVTM and ANQGSEA. Trimming removed 3 bases from V and 1 base from J; junction bases left unmatched: 1. The CDR3 has 13 residues. The CDR3: CSVDREGQETQYF. As DNA, the CDR3 is TGCAGCGTTGACCGGGAGGGCCAAGAGACCCAGTACTTC.

The rearrangement links TRBV4-1 to TRBJ1-4, with 7 bases identical to TRBD1. The germline V gene encodes CDR1 MGHRA and CDR2 YSYEKL. The CDR3 is 16 amino acids. Trimming removed 1 base from V and 7 bases from J; junction bases left unmatched: 9. The CDR3, as DNA: TGCGCCAGCAGCCAAGCAGTGGGAACAGGGGTTGAAAAACTGTTTTTT. This encodes CASSQAVGTGVEKLFF.

The chain uses TRBV28 and TRBJ1-1, with D hard to call. This CDR3 has 12 amino acids. The germline V gene has CDR1 MDHEN and CDR2 SYDVKM. V lost 10 bases and J lost 1, with 10 bases in between. CDR3 sequence: CATLKWNTEAFF. DNA of the CDR3: TGTGCCACCCTCAAGTGGAACACTGAAGCTTTCTTT.

This chain uses TRBV7-9 with TRBJ2-7; 7 bases align to TRBD2. There are 16 residues in the CDR3. Germline CDR1 reads SEHNR; CDR2 reads FQNEAQ (reference sequence). The J segment lost 5 bases and the V segment lost 2 bases, leaving 12 bases of the junction unmatched. CDR3: CASSLRSGLAVNEQYF. Here the CDR3 DNA reads TGTGCCAGCAGCTTAAGGTCGGGGCTAGCGGTAAACGAGCAGTACTTC.

There are many counts of this clone. This chain uses TRBV19 with TRBJ1-5; 8 bases line up with TRBD1. The CDR3 is made up of 17 amino acids. J gave up 1 base and V 3 bases, and 8 bases lay outside the gene matches. CDR1 is LNHDA and CDR2 is SQIVND in the germline V gene (reference sequence). CDR3 in DNA: TGTGCCAGTAGTATTAGGGCAGGGGGCGGGAGCAATCAGCCCCAGCATTTT. Translated, it gives CASSIRAGGGSNQPQHF.

This chain uses TRBV4-3 with TRBJ1-2; 7 bases map to TRBD1. The V and J ends lost 0 bases and 1 base, in that order; junction bases with no gene match: 5. There are 16 residues in the CDR3. Germline loops: CDR1 LGHNA, CDR2 YSLEER. The DNA for the CDR3 is TGCGCCAGCAGCCAAGAAACAGGGGCGTTTAACTATGGCTACACCTTC. Translating gives CASSQETGAFNYGYTF.

This chain uses TRBV7-2 with TRBJ2-7; D is possibly TRBD1 (6 bases). Per the germline V gene, CDR1 is SGHTA and CDR2 is FQGNSA. The CDR3 is 14 amino acids. V was cut by 5 bases and J by 4 bases, with 15 bases left in between. The CDR3 here is CASSRGTRFYEQYF. CDR3 DNA sequence: TGTGCCAGCAGCCGAGGGACACGGTTTTACGAGCAGTACTTC.

V and J are TRBV30 and TRBJ2-1; the match to TRBD2 covers 16 bases. V lost 5 bases to trimming and J lost 0 bases; unmatched junction nucleotides: 4. The CDR3 loop spans 17 amino acids. Germline V gene sequence: CDR1 GTSNPN, CDR2 SVGIG (reference sequence). CDR3 sequence: CAWDGTSGRVSYNEQFF. The CDR3 nucleotides are TGTGCCTGGGACGGGACTAGCGGGAGGGTCTCCTACAATGAGCAGTTCTTC.

V usage is TRBV29-1 and J usage is TRBJ2-2; 7 nucleotides line up with TRBD1. The CDR3 is 12 residues long. V lost 7 bases and J lost 6; bases outside the gene matches: 5. Germline CDR1 reads SQVTM; CDR2 reads ANQGSEA. CDR3 sequence: CSARQGAGELFF. In DNA form, the CDR3 reads TGCAGCGCCCGACAGGGCGCCGGGGAGCTGTTTTTT.

J is TRBJ2-1 and V is TRBV28; 7 bases are a match to TRBD2. V shed 6 bases, J shed 5 bases, and the junction held 1 base outside the gene matches. The germline V gene encodes CDR1 MDHEN and CDR2 SYDVKM. The CDR3 runs 12 residues. CDR3: CASRGLNNEQFF. The CDR3 nucleotides read TGTGCCAGCAGGGGACTAAACAATGAGCAGTTCTTC. Filled out from reference TRBV28 and TRBJ2-1, the complete variable domain reads DVKVTQSSRYLVKRTGEKVFLECVQDMDHENMFWYRQDPGLGLRLIYFSYDVKMKEKGDIPEGYSVSREKKERFSLILESASTNQTSMYLCASRGLNNEQFFGPGTRLTVL.

The chain is built from TRBV6-1 and TRBJ2-6; TRBD1 is a possible D gene (6 bases). V lost 6 bases and J lost 4, with 13 bases in between. The CDR3 consists of 15 residues. Germline CDR1 MNHNS, CDR2 SASEGT. This CDR3 reads CASRTGIGGANVLTF. DNA for the CDR3: TGTGCCAGCAGAACAGGGATCGGCGGGGCCAACGTCCTGACTTTC.

The gene calls are TRBV29-1 and TRBJ1-1, with D tentatively TRBD1 (5 bases). V was shortened by 3 bases and J by 7 bases, with 18 bases between the two germline ends. The CDR3 sequence is 14 residues long. Germline V CDR1 and CDR2: SQVTM, ANQGSEA. For the CDR3, the DNA is TGCAGCGTTGATTCTCCGGGTTATCAGGGTGAAGCTTTCTTT. Translated: CSVDSPGYQGEAFF. The full variable domain, completed using reference TRBV29-1 and TRBJ1-1, is SAVISQKPSRDICQRGTSLTIQCQVDSQVTMMFWYRQQPGQSLTLIATANQGSEATYESGFVIDKFPISRPNLTFSTLTVSNMSPEDSSIYLCSVDSPGYQGEAFFGQGTRLTVV.

V is TRBV30 and J is TRBJ2-5; the match to TRBD1 covers 9 bases. With V trimmed by 6 bases and J by 0 bases, 5 bases remained unmatched. CDR1 is GTSNPN, CDR2 SVGIG, per germline (reference sequence). The CDR3 is made up of 14 amino acids. The CDR3 region is CACSGTGYQETQYF. The CDR3 DNA is TGTGCCTGCTCCGGGACAGGGTACCAAGAGACCCAGTACTTC.

The gene calls are TRBV19 and TRBJ2-7; TRBD1 matches at 8 bases. CDR1 LNHDA and CDR2 SQIVND come from the germline V gene (reference sequence). V shed 7 bases, J shed 1 base, and the junction held 6 bases outside the gene matches. The CDR3 runs 14 residues. The CDR3 sequence: CASTMTGASYEQYF. In DNA, the CDR3 is TGTGCCAGTACCATGACAGGGGCTTCCTACGAGCAGTACTTC.